What follows are 12 T cell receptor beta chains derived from one specimen sequenced in a study of blood T cell repertoires in COVID-19. Here immunoSEQ multiplex PCR was the method, and the copy in TCRdb shows in-frame clones only, minus some. The table has 250,000 to 400,000 clones, around 88% seen once. The sequencing input was peripheral blood. The receptor source for this set is a woman aged 25 to 39 with COVID-19, enrolled during active disease.

The chain is built from TRBV27 and TRBJ1-2, with no clear D. Germline V gene lookup returns CDR1 MNHEY and CDR2 SMNVEV (reference sequence). V dropped 0 bases and J dropped 6 bases, with 11 bases sitting between them. The CDR3 spans 14 residues. CDR3 region: CASSLSAGADGYTF. In DNA form, the CDR3 reads TGTGCCAGCAGTTTATCCGCGGGAGCGGATGGCTACACCTTC.

The chain joins TRBV2 to TRBJ2-7; D perhaps matches TRBD2 (6 bases). The CDR3 runs to 13 residues. The germline gives CDR1 SNHLY, CDR2 FYNNEI. V lost 2 bases and J 4 bases, leaving 9 bases between the germline ends. CDR3 in amino acids: CASSENAGYEQYF. The CDR3 coding sequence is TGTGCCAGCAGTGAAAATGCGGGGTACGAGCAGTACTTC.

V usage is TRBV30 and J usage is TRBJ1-2, with D tentatively TRBD1 (6 bases). The germline gives CDR1 GTSNPN, CDR2 SVGIG (reference sequence). This CDR3 has 14 amino acids. The V gene lost 5 bases and the J gene lost 4 bases, with 17 bases spanning the gap. CDR3 nucleotide sequence: TGTGCCTGGCGAACCGTAGGGGGTAGCTATGGCTACACCTTC. It is translated as CAWRTVGGSYGYTF.

This clone was picked up a small number of times. The DNA of the CDR3 is TGTGCCAGTAGTATCTCCTCACGTACTAGCGGGGGCTACAATGAGCAGTTCTTC. Protein: CASSISSRTSGGYNEQFF. The genes are TRBV19 and TRBJ2-1; 11 nucleotides line up with TRBD2. Germline V gene data show CDR1 as LNHDA and CDR2 as SQIVND (reference sequence). The trim removed 3 bases at V and 3 bases at J, leaving 10 bases unmatched. The CDR3 sequence is 18 residues long. The complete variable domain, with remaining parts taken from reference TRBV19 and TRBJ2-1, reads DGGITQSPKYLFRKEGQNVTLSCEQNLNHDAMYWYRQDPGQGLRLIYYSQIVNDFQKGDIAEGYSVSREKKESFPLTVTSAQKNPTAFYLCASSISSRTSGGYNEQFFGPGTRLTVL.

This chain connects TRBV5-1 to TRBJ1-1; 7 bases match TRBD1. Trimming took 0 bases from V and 4 from J; bases not matched to a gene: 3. Germline lookup yields CDR1 SGHRS and CDR2 YFSETQ. The CDR3 spans 14 residues. DNA of the CDR3: TGCGCCAGCAGCTTGGATGGACAGGCCACTGAAGCTTTCTTT. Amino acids: CASSLDGQATEAFF.

This clone was counted only a few times. The chain combines TRBV13 with TRBJ1-6, with 7 bases lining up with TRBD1. CDR1 and CDR2 (germline): PRHDT, FYEKMQ (reference sequence). Trimming cost V 0 bases and J 7 bases; bases outside gene matches: 6. The length of the CDR3 is 16 residues. The CDR3 DNA reads TGTGCCAGCAGCTTAGGCCCCTGGGACAGCAATTCACCCCTCCACTTT. Amino acid sequence: CASSLGPWDSNSPLHF. Variable domain in full (rest from reference TRBV13 and TRBJ1-6): AAGVIQSPRHLIKEKRETATLKCYPIPRHDTVYWYQQGPGQDPQFLISFYEKMQSDKGSIPDRFSAQQFSDYHSELNMSSLELGDSALYFCASSLGPWDSNSPLHFGNGTRLTVT.

V and J are TRBV6-5 and TRBJ1-1; the D is unclear. The CDR3 totals 14 residues. V was trimmed by 5 bases and J by 3 bases, leaving 13 bases between them. Germline assignment: CDR1 MNHEY and CDR2 SVGAGI. Written as DNA, the CDR3 is TGTGCCAGCAGTCCCAGTGGTTTGTACACTGAAGCTTTCTTT. It codes for CASSPSGLYTEAFF.

The chain links TRBV11-3 to TRBJ1-3, with D perhaps matching TRBD1 (5 bases). The CDR3 has 15 residues. The V end was cut by 3 bases, the J end by 0 bases, with 9 bases between. The V gene's germline CDR1 is SGHNT and CDR2 YENEEA. The CDR3 DNA reads as TGTGCCAGCAGCTTCTACGGGGGCTCTGGAAACACCATATATTTT. It specifies CASSFYGGSGNTIYF. The whole variable domain, remainder taken from reference TRBV11-3 and TRBJ1-3, is EAGVVQSPRYKIIEKKQPVAFWCNPISGHNTLYWYLQNLGQGPELLIRYENEEAVDDSQLPKDRFSAERLKGVDSTLKIQPAELGDSAVYLCASSFYGGSGNTIYFGEGSWLTVV.

This clone appeared a single time. The J gene is TRBJ1-1, the V gene TRBV5-1; D gene ambiguous. Germline CDR1 SGHRS, CDR2 YFSETQ. V dropped 4 bases and J dropped 7 bases, with 17 bases sitting between them. This CDR3 has 14 residues. The CDR3 nucleotides are TGCGCCAGCAGCCCCGGACTCGGAACGGATGAAGCTTTCTTT. Its translation is CASSPGLGTDEAFF.

This chain uses TRBV4-2 with TRBJ2-5; perhaps TRBD2 as D (5 bases). The CDR3 is made up of 16 amino acids. Germline V CDR1 and CDR2: LGHNA, YNFKEQ. V shed 4 bases and J shed 2 bases, with 17 bases lying between them. The CDR3: CASSRSSGLAQETQYF. The DNA for the CDR3 is TGTGCCAGCAGCCGGAGCAGCGGACTGGCACAAGAGACCCAGTACTTC.

The J gene is TRBJ2-3, the V gene TRBV18, with 9 bases matching TRBD2. Trimming took 0 bases from V and 3 from J; bases not matched to a gene: 1. Germline lookup yields CDR1 KGHSH and CDR2 LQKENI. This CDR3 is 15 amino acids long. CDR3 sequence (DNA): TGTGCCAGCTCACCACCCCTAGCGGGAACAGATACGCAGTATTTT. Its translation: CASSPPLAGTDTQYF.

J is TRBJ1-5 and V is TRBV19; D gene unclear. This CDR3 is 14 amino acids long. V lost 3 bases and J lost 3, with 9 bases in between. CDR1 is LNHDA, CDR2 SQIVND, per germline (reference sequence). The CDR3 is CASSISVTNQPQHF. Written as DNA, the CDR3 is TGTGCCAGTAGTATTTCAGTAACCAATCAGCCCCAGCATTTT.